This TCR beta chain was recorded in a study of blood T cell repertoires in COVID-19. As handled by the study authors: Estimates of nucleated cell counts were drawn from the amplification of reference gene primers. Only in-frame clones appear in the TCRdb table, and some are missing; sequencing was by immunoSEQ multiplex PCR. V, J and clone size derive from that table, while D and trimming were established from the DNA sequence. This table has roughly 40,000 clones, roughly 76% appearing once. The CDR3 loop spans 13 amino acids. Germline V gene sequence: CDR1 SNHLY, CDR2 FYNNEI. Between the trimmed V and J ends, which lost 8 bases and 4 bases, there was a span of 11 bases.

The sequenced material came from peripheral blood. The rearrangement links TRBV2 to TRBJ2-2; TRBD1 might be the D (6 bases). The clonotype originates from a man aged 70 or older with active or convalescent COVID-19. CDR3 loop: CASARGSTGELFF. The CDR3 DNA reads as TGTGCCAGCGCCAGGGGCAGCACCGGGGAGCTGTTTTTT.